What follows describes a single T cell receptor (beta chain). Its antigen is not identified. The germline V and J ends were trimmed by 3 bases and 7 bases, with 25 bases remaining between them. The CDR3 extends over 18 amino acids. These data originate in a study of T cells in Graves' hyperthyroidism and ophthalmopathy. Study-wide points: Appearing also in blood were most of the thyroid clonotypes expanded above 0.001.

A roughly 9.3 ml volume of fresh peripheral blood provided the PBMCs. RNA transcripts served as the template for amplifying TCR beta CDR3 regions. The HTBI primer set was used in a first-round RT-PCR of the TCR CDR3. Via MiXCR, TCRdb re-called the multiplex PCR reads, giving one row per CDR3 protein. The repertoire includes more than 300,000 distinct CDR3 sequences, under 15% of them detected once, and around 9.2% sits in the top ten. The gene calls are TRBV12-3 or TRBV12-4 and TRBJ2-1; no clear D. The origin of this receptor is a woman aged 18-29 years with Graves' hyperthyroidism. Specimen: blood. The CDR3 loop reads CASSFSPAMHRAPNEQFF. The CDR3 bases are TGTGCCAGCAGTTTTAGCCCAGCCATGCATCGAGCACCTAATGAGCAGTTCTTC.